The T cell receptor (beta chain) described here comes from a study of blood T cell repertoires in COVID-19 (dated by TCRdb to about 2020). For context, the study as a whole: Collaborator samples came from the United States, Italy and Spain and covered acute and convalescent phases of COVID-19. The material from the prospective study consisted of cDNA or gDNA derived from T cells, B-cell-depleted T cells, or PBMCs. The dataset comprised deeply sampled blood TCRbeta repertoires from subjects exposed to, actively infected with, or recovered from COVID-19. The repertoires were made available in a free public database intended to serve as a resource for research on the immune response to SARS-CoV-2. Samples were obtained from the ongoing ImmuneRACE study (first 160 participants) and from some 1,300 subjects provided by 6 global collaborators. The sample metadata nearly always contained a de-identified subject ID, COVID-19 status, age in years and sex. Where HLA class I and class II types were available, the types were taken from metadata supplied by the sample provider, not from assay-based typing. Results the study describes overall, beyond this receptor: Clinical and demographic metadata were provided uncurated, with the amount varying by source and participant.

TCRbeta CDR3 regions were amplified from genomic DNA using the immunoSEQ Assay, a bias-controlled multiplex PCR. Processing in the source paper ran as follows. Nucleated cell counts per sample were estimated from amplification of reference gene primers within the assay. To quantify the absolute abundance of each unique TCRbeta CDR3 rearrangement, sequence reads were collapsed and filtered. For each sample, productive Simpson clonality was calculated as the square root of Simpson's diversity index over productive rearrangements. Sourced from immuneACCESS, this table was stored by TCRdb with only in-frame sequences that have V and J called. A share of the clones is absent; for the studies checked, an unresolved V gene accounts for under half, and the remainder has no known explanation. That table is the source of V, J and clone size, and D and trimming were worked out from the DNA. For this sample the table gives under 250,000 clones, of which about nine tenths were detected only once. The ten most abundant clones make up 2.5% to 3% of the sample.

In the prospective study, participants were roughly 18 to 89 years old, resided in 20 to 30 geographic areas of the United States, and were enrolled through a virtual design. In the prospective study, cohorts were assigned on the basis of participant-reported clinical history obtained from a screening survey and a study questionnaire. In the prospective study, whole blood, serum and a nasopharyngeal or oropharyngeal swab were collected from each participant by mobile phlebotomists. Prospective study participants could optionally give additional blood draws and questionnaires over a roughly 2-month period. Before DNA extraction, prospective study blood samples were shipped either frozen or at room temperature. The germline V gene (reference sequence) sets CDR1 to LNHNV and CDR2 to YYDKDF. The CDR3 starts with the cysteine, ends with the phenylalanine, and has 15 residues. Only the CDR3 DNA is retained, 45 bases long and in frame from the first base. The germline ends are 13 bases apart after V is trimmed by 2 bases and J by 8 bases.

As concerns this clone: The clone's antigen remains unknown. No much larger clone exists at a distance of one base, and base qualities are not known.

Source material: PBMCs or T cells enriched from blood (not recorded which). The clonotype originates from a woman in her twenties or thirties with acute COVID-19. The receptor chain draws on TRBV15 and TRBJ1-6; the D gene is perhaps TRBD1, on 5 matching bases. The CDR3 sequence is CATSRSRGSDSPLHF. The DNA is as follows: TGTGCCACCAGCAGATCCCGGGGGTCAGATTCACCCCTCCACTTT.